One T cell receptor beta chain is described in this entry. Authors' analysis steps: Reference gene primer amplification gave estimated nucleated cell counts. Profiled with immunoSEQ multiplex PCR; TCRdb holds only in-frame clones, not every one. Clone size and the V and J calls come from that table; the DNA yielded D and trimming. The data show hundreds of thousands of clones, around four fifths seen once. The sample belongs to a study of blood T cell repertoires in COVID-19. The overall study: Researchers got acute and convalescent COVID-19 samples from the United States, Italy and Spain.

Trimming took 4 bases from V and 3 from J; bases not matched to a gene: 7. The CDR3 spans 15 residues. Germline V gives CDR1 LNHDA, CDR2 SQIVND (reference sequence). Residents of over 20 US areas, aged about 18 to 89 years, made up the participants. Cohorts were based on clinical histories the participants reported. This receptor was obtained from a young man with acute COVID-19. This chain uses TRBV19 with TRBJ1-2, with 8 bases matching TRBD1. The sample was PBMCs or T cells enriched from blood (not recorded which). The CDR3 sequence: CASSTPGGLYYGYTF. For the CDR3, the DNA is TGTGCCAGTAGTACGCCAGGGGGCCTCTACTATGGCTACACCTTC.